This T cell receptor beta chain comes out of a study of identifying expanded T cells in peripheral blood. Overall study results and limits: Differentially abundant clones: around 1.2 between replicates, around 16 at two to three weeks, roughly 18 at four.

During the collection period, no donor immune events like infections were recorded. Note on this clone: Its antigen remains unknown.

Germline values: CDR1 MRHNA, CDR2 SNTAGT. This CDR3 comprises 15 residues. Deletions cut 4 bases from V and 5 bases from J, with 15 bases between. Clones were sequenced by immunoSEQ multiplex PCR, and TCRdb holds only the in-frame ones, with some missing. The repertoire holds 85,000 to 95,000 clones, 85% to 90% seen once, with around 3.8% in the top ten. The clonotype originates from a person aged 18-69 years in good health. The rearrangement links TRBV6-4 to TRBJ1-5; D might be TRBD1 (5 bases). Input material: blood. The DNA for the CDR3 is TGTGCCAGCAGTGTTTGGGCAGGGTCGGATCAGCCCCAGCATTTT. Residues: CASSVWAGSDQPQHF.